Listed below are T cell receptor beta chains from one sample, sequenced in a study of STAT5B mutations in CD4+ large granular lymphocyte leukemia. Profiled with immunoSEQ multiplex PCR; TCRdb holds only in-frame clones, not every one. The sample includes 23,000 or so clones, around 75% of them seen just once. The sample comprised CD4+ T cells from blood buffy coats. All receptors come from a human donor in good health. CDR3s include the opening cysteine and the closing phenylalanine or tryptophan. The D gene is left open where the match is weak. A clone size is listed for some rows: how often the clone was seen (once, few, many), or a class if it is expanded.

abundance: once; d_gene: .; v_gene: TRBV6-1; j_gene: TRBJ1-3; CDR3aa: CASSEAGSFGNTIYF; CDR3nt: TGTGCCAGCAGTGAAGCGGGCAGTTTTGGAAACACCATATATTTT
abundance: .; d_gene: .; v_gene: TRBV7-9; j_gene: TRBJ2-3; CDR3aa: CASSLELSTQYF; CDR3nt: TGTGCCAGCAGCTTAGAGTTGAGTACGCAGTATTTT
abundance: once; d_gene: .; v_gene: TRBV21-1; j_gene: TRBJ2-7; CDR3aa: CASTFFGTSGLPLYEQYF; CDR3nt: TGTGCCAGCACCTTTTTTGGGACTAGCGGACTCCCTCTCTACGAGCAGTACTTC
abundance: .; d_gene: .; v_gene: TRBV11-2; j_gene: TRBJ2-2; CDR3aa: CASSEGLATTGELFF; CDR3nt: TGTGCCAGCAGCGAAGGTCTCGCAACGACCGGGGAGCTGTTTTTT
abundance: .; d_gene: .; v_gene: TRBV5-6; j_gene: TRBJ2-7; CDR3aa: CASSLSPVGVEQYF; CDR3nt: TGTGCCAGCAGCTTGTCCCCTGTCGGTGTCGAGCAGTACTTC
abundance: few; d_gene: .; v_gene: TRBV19; j_gene: TRBJ1-2; CDR3aa: CASSGFGYGYTF; CDR3nt: TGTGCCAGTAGCGGTTTTGGTTATGGCTACACCTTC
abundance: .; d_gene: TRBD1; v_gene: TRBV19; j_gene: TRBJ1-2; CDR3aa: CASTPGQGAFGYTF; CDR3nt: TGTGCCAGTACCCCGGGACAGGGAGCGTTCGGCTACACCTTC
abundance: .; d_gene: .; v_gene: TRBV28; j_gene: TRBJ1-4; CDR3aa: CASKGLEKLFF; CDR3nt: TGTGCCAGCAAAGGGCTTGAAAAACTGTTTTTT
abundance: .; d_gene: TRBD2; v_gene: TRBV7-9; j_gene: TRBJ2-3; CDR3aa: CASSRGGNTDTQYF; CDR3nt: TGTGCCAGCAGCCGCGGGGGAAACACAGATACGCAGTATTTT
abundance: .; d_gene: .; v_gene: TRBV6-1; j_gene: TRBJ2-3; CDR3aa: CASSESQTDTQYF; CDR3nt: TGTGCCAGCAGTGAATCCCAAACAGATACGCAGTATTTT
abundance: once; d_gene: TRBD2; v_gene: TRBV10-3; j_gene: TRBJ2-3; CDR3aa: CAISEPTSGSGADTQYF; CDR3nt: TGTGCCATCAGTGAGCCGACTAGCGGGAGTGGGGCAGATACGCAGTATTTT
abundance: .; d_gene: .; v_gene: TRBV5-1; j_gene: TRBJ2-3; CDR3aa: CASSFRQNTDTQYF; CDR3nt: TGCGCCAGCAGCTTCAGACAGAACACAGATACGCAGTATTTT
abundance: few; d_gene: .; v_gene: TRBV27; j_gene: TRBJ2-2; CDR3aa: CASSLRAVTGELFF; CDR3nt: TGTGCCAGCAGTTTAAGGGCCGTAACCGGGGAGCTGTTTTTT
abundance: .; d_gene: .; v_gene: TRBV6-5; j_gene: TRBJ1-2; CDR3aa: CASSYRQGGYGYTF; CDR3nt: TGTGCCAGCAGTTACCGTCAGGGAGGCTATGGCTACACCTTC
abundance: .; d_gene: TRBD1; v_gene: TRBV7-8; j_gene: TRBJ2-3; CDR3aa: CASSLAGTGQTDTQYF; CDR3nt: TGTGCCAGCAGCTTAGCTGGGACAGGACAGACTGATACGCAGTATTTT
abundance: once; d_gene: TRBD1; v_gene: TRBV28; j_gene: TRBJ2-7; CDR3aa: CASRTGGVYEQYF; CDR3nt: TGTGCCAGCAGGACAGGGGGCGTATACGAGCAGTACTTC
abundance: .; d_gene: TRBD1; v_gene: TRBV11-3; j_gene: TRBJ2-6; CDR3aa: CASSLDGQGVRNVLTF; CDR3nt: TGTGCCAGCAGCTTAGATGGACAGGGGGTGCGCAACGTCCTGACTTTC
abundance: .; d_gene: .; v_gene: TRBV4-2; j_gene: TRBJ1-4; CDR3aa: CASSQETLEEKLFF; CDR3nt: TGTGCCAGCAGCCAAGAGACCTTAGAGGAAAAACTGTTTTTT
abundance: .; d_gene: .; v_gene: TRBV5-6; j_gene: TRBJ2-7; CDR3aa: CASSLRRGRGDYEQYF; CDR3nt: TGTGCCAGCAGCTTGAGGAGGGGCCGTGGAGACTACGAGCAGTACTTC
abundance: .; d_gene: .; v_gene: TRBV27; j_gene: TRBJ1-5; CDR3aa: CASRGTQEAQPQHF; CDR3nt: TGTGCCAGCCGCGGGACACAGGAGGCCCAGCCCCAGCATTTT
abundance: .; d_gene: .; v_gene: TRBV13; j_gene: TRBJ2-5; CDR3aa: CASSPEGSGTQETQYF; CDR3nt: TGTGCCAGCAGCCCGGAAGGTAGCGGAACCCAAGAGACCCAGTACTTC
abundance: once; d_gene: TRBD2; v_gene: TRBV28; j_gene: TRBJ2-5; CDR3aa: CASSSGTSGFQYF; CDR3nt: TGTGCCAGCAGTTCAGGGACTAGCGGGTTCCAGTACTTC
abundance: few; d_gene: TRBD1; v_gene: TRBV11-3; j_gene: TRBJ1-1; CDR3aa: CASSLEGQVEAFF; CDR3nt: TGTGCCAGCAGCCTCGAGGGACAGGTCGAAGCTTTCTTT
abundance: .; d_gene: .; v_gene: TRBV5-4; j_gene: TRBJ1-2; CDR3aa: CASSIQGNYGYTF; CDR3nt: TGTGCCAGCAGCATACAGGGTAATTATGGCTACACCTTC
abundance: .; d_gene: TRBD2; v_gene: TRBV27; j_gene: TRBJ2-3; CDR3aa: CASSLGRASGRAQYF; CDR3nt: TGTGCCAGCAGTTTGGGGAGGGCTAGCGGGAGGGCGCAGTATTTT
abundance: .; d_gene: .; v_gene: TRBV2; j_gene: TRBJ2-1; CDR3aa: CASSEWVGQQFF; CDR3nt: TGTGCCAGCAGTGAATGGGTGGGTCAGCAGTTCTTC
abundance: .; d_gene: .; v_gene: TRBV13; j_gene: TRBJ1-6; CDR3aa: CASSLKQGSPLHF; CDR3nt: TGTGCCAGCAGCTTAAAACAGGGCTCACCCCTCCACTTT
abundance: .; d_gene: TRBD1; v_gene: TRBV6-5; j_gene: TRBJ2-1; CDR3aa: CASSSQGGWGNEQFF; CDR3nt: TGTGCCAGCAGTTCACAGGGGGGTTGGGGCAATGAGCAGTTCTTC
abundance: .; d_gene: TRBD2; v_gene: TRBV30; j_gene: TRBJ2-3; CDR3aa: CAWKGGVAGRTDTQYF; CDR3nt: TGTGCCTGGAAGGGAGGGGTAGCGGGACGCACAGATACGCAGTATTTT
abundance: .; d_gene: .; v_gene: TRBV7-2; j_gene: TRBJ2-1; CDR3aa: CASSFYNEQFF; CDR3nt: TGTGCCAGCAGCTTTTACAATGAGCAGTTCTTC
abundance: .; d_gene: .; v_gene: TRBV9; j_gene: TRBJ2-1; CDR3aa: CASSVGRESYNEQFF; CDR3nt: TGTGCCAGCAGCGTAGGTCGGGAATCCTACAATGAGCAGTTCTTC
abundance: .; d_gene: TRBD1; v_gene: TRBV7-6; j_gene: TRBJ2-2; CDR3aa: CASSRQGAGAGELFF; CDR3nt: TGTGCCAGCAGCCGACAGGGGGCAGGCGCCGGGGAGCTGTTTTTT
abundance: .; d_gene: TRBD2; v_gene: TRBV5-4; j_gene: TRBJ2-7; CDR3aa: CASSLAPGTSSYEQYF; CDR3nt: TGTGCCAGCAGCTTGGCTCCGGGGACTAGCTCCTACGAGCAGTACTTC
abundance: once; d_gene: .; v_gene: TRBV6-5; j_gene: TRBJ1-5; CDR3aa: CATTAGDISQPQHF; CDR3nt: TGTGCCACGACGGCAGGGGATATTTCCCAGCCCCAGCATTTT
abundance: .; d_gene: .; v_gene: TRBV5-1; j_gene: TRBJ1-4; CDR3aa: CASSLVGGGSNEKLFF; CDR3nt: TGCGCCAGCAGCTTGGTCGGCGGGGGAAGTAATGAAAAACTGTTTTTT
abundance: .; d_gene: .; v_gene: TRBV28; j_gene: TRBJ1-5; CDR3aa: CASSGQNRALAGQPQHF; CDR3nt: TGTGCCAGCAGTGGTCAAAACCGGGCTCTGGCGGGTCAGCCCCAGCATTTT
abundance: .; d_gene: .; v_gene: TRBV28; j_gene: TRBJ1-6; CDR3aa: CASRPAGSPLHF; CDR3nt: TGTGCCAGCAGGCCAGCGGGTTCACCCCTCCACTTT
abundance: .; d_gene: .; v_gene: TRBV7-9; j_gene: TRBJ1-3; CDR3aa: CASSPQGPPSGNTIYF; CDR3nt: TGTGCCAGCAGCCCGCAGGGGCCCCCCTCTGGAAACACCATATATTTT
abundance: .; d_gene: .; v_gene: TRBV5-1; j_gene: TRBJ2-1; CDR3aa: CASSLGDRPGYNEQFF; CDR3nt: TGCGCCAGCAGCTTGGGGGACCGCCCAGGGTACAATGAGCAGTTCTTC
abundance: .; d_gene: .; v_gene: TRBV6-6; j_gene: TRBJ2-3; CDR3aa: CASSQYTDTQYF; CDR3nt: TGTGCCAGCAGCCAATACACAGATACGCAGTATTTT
abundance: once; d_gene: .; v_gene: TRBV25-1; j_gene: TRBJ1-4; CDR3aa: CASSESGNEKLFF; CDR3nt: TGTGCCAGCAGTGAATCAGGGAATGAAAAACTGTTTTTT
abundance: .; d_gene: TRBD1; v_gene: TRBV18; j_gene: TRBJ2-1; CDR3aa: CASSQGIGGVSYEQFF; CDR3nt: TGTGCCAGCTCGCAGGGCATAGGGGGCGTTTCGTATGAGCAGTTCTTC
abundance: .; d_gene: .; v_gene: TRBV10-2; j_gene: TRBJ1-5; CDR3aa: CASSESRGNTGNQPQHF; CDR3nt: TGCGCCAGCAGTGAGTCAAGGGGGAATACTGGCAATCAGCCCCAGCATTTT
abundance: few; d_gene: .; v_gene: TRBV2; j_gene: TRBJ1-1; CDR3aa: CASSVKVNTEAFF; CDR3nt: TGTGCCAGCAGTGTTAAAGTGAACACTGAAGCTTTCTTT
abundance: .; d_gene: .; v_gene: TRBV7-6; j_gene: TRBJ1-1; CDR3aa: CASSTQGPPLMNTEAFF; CDR3nt: TGTGCCAGCAGCACTCAGGGGCCACCTCTCATGAACACTGAAGCTTTCTTT
abundance: .; d_gene: TRBD2; v_gene: TRBV29-1; j_gene: TRBJ2-7; CDR3aa: CSVEDGTSGTYEQYF; CDR3nt: TGCAGCGTTGAAGACGGGACTAGCGGTACCTACGAGCAGTACTTC
abundance: few; d_gene: .; v_gene: TRBV29-1; j_gene: TRBJ2-1; CDR3aa: CSASDYNEQFF; CDR3nt: TGCAGCGCTAGCGACTACAATGAGCAGTTCTTC
abundance: .; d_gene: .; v_gene: TRBV6-4; j_gene: TRBJ2-3; CDR3aa: CASSVSETSDTQYF; CDR3nt: TGTGCCAGCAGTGTGTCGGAAACTTCAGATACGCAGTATTTT
abundance: .; d_gene: .; v_gene: TRBV19; j_gene: TRBJ1-2; CDR3aa: CASSHRVSDGYTF; CDR3nt: TGTGCCAGTAGTCATAGAGTCTCCGATGGCTACACCTTC
abundance: .; d_gene: TRBD1; v_gene: TRBV5-4; j_gene: TRBJ1-1; CDR3aa: CASSNRGVNTEAFF; CDR3nt: TGTGCCAGCAGCAACAGGGGAGTGAACACTGAAGCTTTCTTT